These 21 T cell receptor beta chains originate from one sample sequenced in a study of T cell repertoires in cytomegalovirus infection (dated by TCRdb to 2018 to 2020). No antigen has been assigned to these receptors. This specimen's treatment or condition label, per the study, means: in vitro stimulation with specific CMV peptide epitopes to enrich CMV-specific T cells. This sample was sequenced with an Illumina HiSeq 1500. The public reads were quality trimmed at Q25 with fastp and then assembled into clones with MiXCR by TCRdb, keeping productive beta chains. Here each entry gathers all rows of one CDR3 protein and keeps the most common genes and DNA. The sample table holds some 920,000 distinct CDR3 sequences, of which roughly 30% were seen once. The ten largest clonotypes hold around 15% of the sample. The specimen was cultured CD8+ T cells from PBMCs, collected from culture after CMV antigen stimulation. These receptors all stem from a human donor in good health (CMV status not recorded). Some clones in this sample may be carry-over from other donors' samples.

The chain couples TRBV14 to TRBJ2-1; 9 bases fit TRBD2. Per germline, CDR1 SGHDN and CDR2 FVKESK. The CDR3 runs to 17 residues. With 0 bases clipped from V and 7 bases from J, the junction kept 10 bases outside the gene matches. CDR3 protein: CASSQDFLAGGRNEQFF. The CDR3 DNA is TGTGCCAGCAGCCAAGATTTTTTGGCGGGGGGGCGTAATGAGCAGTTCTTC.

The chain joins TRBV6-5 to TRBJ1-1, with no clear D. V was trimmed by 0 bases and J by 3 bases, leaving 17 bases between them. Germline CDR1 MNHEY, CDR2 SVGAGI. This CDR3 spans 17 amino acids. CDR3 sequence: CASSYSILSSRDTEAFF. DNA for the CDR3: TGTGCCAGCAGTTACTCGATATTATCTTCGAGGGACACTGAAGCTTTCTTT.

This clonotype was seen many times. V gene TRBV6-6 combines with J gene TRBJ1-5; no clear D. Germline V CDR1 and CDR2: MNHNY, SVGAGI (reference sequence). With 6 bases removed from V and 5 bases from J, the gap between germline ends came to 11 bases. This CDR3 has 13 residues. In DNA, the CDR3 is TGTGCCAGCAGCGACTCAGTATATCAGCCCCAGCATTTT. Translation: CASSDSVYQPQHF.

The chain combines TRBV6-2 or TRBV6-3 with TRBJ2-1, with 14 bases identical to TRBD2. CDR1 and CDR2 (germline): MNHEY, SVGEGT. The CDR3 has 17 amino acids. Trimming at V came to 2 bases and at J to 7 bases, leaving 7 bases not matched to a gene. CDR3 sequence (DNA): TGTGCCAGCAGTTACCCAGGACTAGCGGGGGGCGTGAATGAGCAGTTCTTC. As protein: CASSYPGLAGGVNEQFF.

This clonotype was detected many times. The chain has TRBV27 and TRBJ1-1; D unclear. Germline V lookup: CDR1 MNHEY, CDR2 SMNVEV (reference sequence). This CDR3 has 14 residues. The V end lost 2 bases, the J end lost 4 bases, and 11 bases lay between the germline ends. The CDR3 protein is CASSLRGLVTEAFF. In nucleotides, the CDR3 is TGTGCCAGCAGTTTACGAGGGTTGGTCACTGAAGCTTTCTTT.

The chain couples TRBV6-2 or TRBV6-3 to TRBJ1-1, with D possibly matching TRBD1 (5 bases). The CDR3 spans 15 residues. The V end was cut by 6 bases, the J end by 3 bases, with 17 bases between. Germline V gene lookup returns CDR1 MNHEY and CDR2 SVGEGT. The CDR3 spells CASRDTGARDTEAFF. DNA for the CDR3: TGTGCCAGCAGAGATACCGGGGCCAGGGACACTGAAGCTTTCTTT.

This clonotype is a singleton in its sample. The chain couples TRBV27 to TRBJ2-1; 8 bases line up with TRBD2. V lost 7 bases, J lost 0 bases, and 8 bases stayed unmatched. Per the germline V gene, CDR1 is MNHEY and CDR2 is SMNVEV (reference sequence). The CDR3 covers 16 residues. The CDR3 reads CASTYGLASSYNEQFF. The CDR3 DNA reads TGTGCCAGCACCTATGGACTAGCTAGCTCCTACAATGAGCAGTTCTTC.

This clonotype appeared a few times. This chain joins TRBV7-6 and TRBJ2-1, with a weak D call TRBD1 (5 bases). Looked up from germline, CDR1 is SGHVS and CDR2 is FNYEAQ. Trimming cost V 4 bases and J 7 bases, with 17 bases left between them. This CDR3 region has 15 residues. The CDR3 sequence: CASSSQSLRGNEQFF. DNA of the CDR3: TGTGCCAGCAGCTCACAGAGCCTAAGGGGTAATGAGCAGTTCTTC.

The V gene is TRBV19, the J gene TRBJ1-2; tentative D call: TRBD1 (5 bases). This CDR3 region has 15 residues. Trimming took 3 bases from V and 4 from J, leaving 15 bases between them. Germline CDR1 and CDR2: LNHDA and SQIVND (reference sequence). This chain's CDR3 is CASSIPPGTSYGYTF. The CDR3 region has the DNA TGTGCCAGTAGTATTCCCCCCGGGACTTCCTATGGCTACACCTTC.

V is TRBV7-9 and J is TRBJ1-2; perhaps TRBD1 as D (5 bases). Looked up from germline, CDR1 is SEHNR and CDR2 is FQNEAQ (reference sequence). CDR3 length equals 18 residues. V was trimmed by 1 base and J by 4 bases, leaving 22 bases between them. The CDR3 DNA is TGTGCCAGCAGCTTAGGGGCAGGCACAGGCCAAAGTCGCTATGGCTACACCTTC. This codes for CASSLGAGTGQSRYGYTF.

This clonotype was counted ten times or more. The chain is built from TRBV7-6 and TRBJ2-1; TRBD2 aligns across 9 bases. The germline CDR1 and CDR2 sequences are SGHVS and FNYEAQ. V trimming: 2 bases; J trimming: 4 bases; junction bases outside the gene matches: 6. This CDR3 is 16 amino acids long. Here the CDR3 reads CASSLSAGGLYNEQFF. The DNA for the CDR3 is TGTGCCAGCAGCTTATCTGCGGGGGGGCTTTACAATGAGCAGTTCTTC.

This chain connects TRBV7-4 to TRBJ1-4; no definite D call. Trimming took 2 bases from V and 0 from J, leaving 10 bases between them. CDR3 length equals 16 residues. Germline CDR1 SGHVT, CDR2 SQSDAQ. The CDR3: CASSLSPPATNEKLFF. The CDR3 DNA reads TGTGCCAGCAGCTTAAGCCCCCCTGCAACTAATGAAAAACTGTTTTTT.

The rearrangement uses TRBV19 and TRBJ1-1; D uncertain. Trimming removed 8 bases at V and 2 bases at J, with 9 bases between. CDR3 length equals 12 residues. The germline CDR1 and CDR2 sequences are LNHDA and SQIVND (reference sequence). CDR3 amino acids: CASAAVNTEAFF. The DNA of the CDR3 is TGTGCCAGTGCGGCGGTCAACACTGAAGCTTTCTTT.

This clonotype was observed a single time. The CDR3 nucleotides read TGCGCCAGCAGCCAGGGGGAGTGGGGGCGCGAGCAGTACTTC. This gives the protein CASSQGEWGREQYF. The chain is built from TRBV4-1 and TRBJ2-7; D possibly corresponds to TRBD1 (6 bases). The CDR3 covers 14 residues. In germline, CDR1 is MGHRA, CDR2 YSYEKL. Trimming stripped 3 bases from V and 6 bases from J, with 15 bases between.

This clonotype was seen a handful of times. V usage is TRBV6-6 and J usage is TRBJ2-1, with D possibly being TRBD2 (5 bases). V lost 0 bases, J lost 0 bases, and 9 bases lay in between. CDR1 is MNHNY and CDR2 is SVGAGI in the germline V gene (reference sequence). This CDR3 comprises 16 residues. This CDR3 is CASSYSGGLSYNEQFF. The CDR3 DNA is TGTGCCAGCAGTTACTCGGGCGGGCTCTCCTACAATGAGCAGTTCTTC.

The rearrangement joins TRBV20-1 to TRBJ1-1, with D maybe TRBD1 (5 bases). The V gene's germline CDR1 is DFQATT and CDR2 SNEGSKA (reference sequence). The CDR3 totals 16 residues. V was clipped by 0 bases and J by 3 bases, with 17 bases between them. CDR3 residues: CSARDRQGRWYTEAFF. The DNA for the CDR3 is TGCAGTGCTAGAGATAGGCAGGGTCGATGGTACACTGAAGCTTTCTTT.

This clonotype was seen a few times. The rearrangement links TRBV2 to TRBJ2-1; unclear D gene. The CDR3 is made up of 10 amino acids. The germline V and J ends were trimmed by 9 bases and 4 bases, with 4 bases remaining between them. CDR1 SNHLY and CDR2 FYNNEI come from the germline V gene. CDR3 DNA: TGTGCCAGTCTTTACAATGAGCAGTTCTTC. It yields the protein CASLYNEQFF.

The chain combines TRBV29-1 with TRBJ2-7; unclear D gene. Trimming removed 2 bases from V and 1 base from J, with 12 bases in between. The CDR3 runs to 14 residues. Germline CDR1 and CDR2: SQVTM and ANQGSEA. This CDR3 is CSVEFPSSSYEQYF. The CDR3 DNA reads TGCAGCGTTGAATTTCCCAGCTCTTCCTACGAGCAGTACTTC.

This clonotype was picked up many times. The CDR3 reads CASSPKDREEETQYF. The DNA for the CDR3 is TGTGCCAGCAGTCCTAAAGACAGGGAAGAAGAGACCCAGTACTTC. This chain joins TRBV12-3 or TRBV12-4 and TRBJ2-5; 7 bases fit TRBD1. The CDR3 covers 15 residues. Trimming cost V 5 bases and J 3 bases; bases outside gene matches: 9.

In its sample, this clonotype was seen many times. The chain links TRBV7-2 to TRBJ2-7, with D tentatively TRBD2 (6 bases). The length of the CDR3 is 14 residues. Trimming took off 4 bases at V and 4 bases at J, with 14 bases between the two ends. Germline V gene sequence: CDR1 SGHTA, CDR2 FQGNSA. The CDR3, as DNA: TGTGCCAGCAGCTCTCCGGGACTTCGGTACGAGCAGTACGTC. Encoded protein: CASSSPGLRYEQYV.

This clonotype was counted between two and nine times. The chain carries TRBV5-1 and TRBJ1-4; D not certain. CDR1 is SGHRS, CDR2 YFSETQ, per germline. The V end was cut by 4 bases, the J end by 5 bases, with 18 bases between. The CDR3 has 16 residues. The CDR3 DNA sequence: TGCGCCAGCAGCCTGGAAGGGCTAGGGTCCAATGAAAAACTGTTTTTT. Its translation: CASSLEGLGSNEKLFF.